The rows below give T cell receptor beta chains drawn from one sample of a study of blood T cell repertoires in COVID-19. TCRdb's copy holds only in-frame clones and misses some; the assay was immunoSEQ multiplex PCR. There are 300,000 to 350,000 clones in the sample; roughly 87% occur only once, and roughly 1% lies in the top ten. The sample taken for sequencing was PBMCs or T cells enriched from blood (not recorded which). The source is a woman aged 30 to 39 who had recovered from COVID-19. Both conserved end residues are part of each CDR3. Fields, in order: D gene, J gene, CDR3 length, clone size, V gene, CDR3 DNA, CDR3 protein. A D gene is named only where the DNA matches it firmly. Clone size, where shown, is once, few, many, or a class for clones that have expanded.

>TRBD2|TRBJ2-7|15|few|TRBV7-2
TGTGCCAGCAGCTTGGCGGGGGTACACTCCTACGAGCAGTACTTC
CASSLAGVHSYEQYF
>.|TRBJ2-5|14|.|TRBV11-2
TGTGCCAGCAGCTTAGAGCGCGGCAAAGAGACCCAGTACTTC
CASSLERGKETQYF
>.|TRBJ1-2|17|.|TRBV23-1
TGCGCCAGCAGTCAAATCCCTTCCTTTGGACAGTTCTATGGCTACACCTTC
CASSQIPSFGQFYGYTF
>.|TRBJ2-3|14|.|TRBV6-5
TGTGCCAGCAGTTACACAGGGATGGGGGATACGCAGTATTTT
CASSYTGMGDTQYF
>TRBD2|TRBJ2-2|16|.|TRBV19
TGTGCCAGTAGTATGGGACTAGCGGGGGACACCGGGGAGCTGTTTTTT
CASSMGLAGDTGELFF
>TRBD2|TRBJ2-1|17|.|TRBV15
TGTGCCACCAGTACGCCTCTTGGACTAGCGGGGGATTATGAGCAGTTCTTC
CATSTPLGLAGDYEQFF
>TRBD1|TRBJ1-5|15|once|TRBV2
TGTGCCAGCAGTGAAGCCGAGACAGGGAATCAGCCCCAGCATTTT
CASSEAETGNQPQHF
>.|TRBJ1-2|13|few|TRBV19
TGTGCCAGTAGTATGGCTGGGGGCGGAGGCTACACCTTC
CASSMAGGGGYTF
>.|TRBJ1-2|20|few|TRBV6-1
TGTGCCAGCAGTGAATCCGGGACCACGATTAATAGGGGGTCAGTCTATGGCTACACCTTC
CASSESGTTINRGSVYGYTF
>TRBD1|TRBJ1-3|16|.|TRBV7-9
TGTGCCAGCAGCTTAGCCCTACAGGGGCGAGGAAACACCATATATTTT
CASSLALQGRGNTIYF
>.|TRBJ1-2|13|once|TRBV28
TGTGCCAGCACCTCCAGGAAGGTATACGGCTACACCTTC
CASTSRKVYGYTF
>.|TRBJ2-3|15|.|TRBV9
TGTGCCAGCAGCTCGCGGACAGATAGCACAGATACGCAGTATTTT
CASSSRTDSTDTQYF
>TRBD2|TRBJ2-5|16|.|TRBV2
TGTGCCAGCGGTCAGCGGGGGGCAGGAAATAGAAAGACCCAGTACTTC
CASGQRGAGNRKTQYF
>TRBD1|TRBJ1-2|14|.|TRBV3-1/TRBV3-2
TGTGCCAGCAGCCAAAGAGCCGGGACAGATGGCTACACCTTC
CASSQRAGTDGYTF
>.|TRBJ1-1|14|.|TRBV2
TGTGCCAGTAACTTGGACAGAATGAACACTGAAGCTTTCTTT
CASNLDRMNTEAFF
>TRBD1|TRBJ1-2|15|.|TRBV3-1/TRBV3-2
TGTGCCAGCAGCCAAGAAAACAGGGGGGTATCTGGCTACACCTTC
CASSQENRGVSGYTF
>.|TRBJ2-4|15|.|TRBV10-2
TGCGCCCACTCCAGTGGCGGGACAGCGGGAAACATTCAGTACTTC
CAHSSGGTAGNIQYF
>TRBD1|TRBJ2-7|13|.|TRBV19
TGTGCCAGTCGACAGGGAAATTTGTACGAGCAGTACTTC
CASRQGNLYEQYF
>.|TRBJ2-1|15|.|TRBV4-1
TGCGCCAGCAGCCAACGAGCGGGTGCCCCAAATGAGCAGTTCTTC
CASSQRAGAPNEQFF
>.|TRBJ1-6|16|.|TRBV30
TGTGCCTGGAGTAGAAACAGGGACTCCTATAATTCACCCCTCCACTTT
CAWSRNRDSYNSPLHF
>.|TRBJ1-2|14|.|TRBV28
TGTGCCAGCAGTCCACGGGGAAGGCGAGATGGCTACACCTTC
CASSPRGRRDGYTF
>.|TRBJ2-3|15|.|TRBV3-1/TRBV3-2
TGTGCCAGCAGCCAAGCGGGGAGCGGCACAGATACGCAGTATTTT
CASSQAGSGTDTQYF
>TRBD1|TRBJ1-2|15|once|TRBV28
TGTGCCAGCAGAACTAACGACAGGGGGAACTATGGCTACACCTTC
CASRTNDRGNYGYTF
>TRBD1|TRBJ2-3|15|.|TRBV5-1
TGCGCCAGCACCAACCGGACAGGAATCACAGATACGCAGTATTTT
CASTNRTGITDTQYF
>TRBD1|TRBJ1-1|15|.|TRBV7-9
TGTGCCAGCAGCTTAAACAGGGGACTTAACACTGAAGCTTTCTTT
CASSLNRGLNTEAFF
>TRBD2|TRBJ2-2|15|.|TRBV6-2/TRBV6-3
TGTGCCAGCAGCGTCTCTAGCGGGGAGGCCGGGGAGCTGTTTTTT
CASSVSSGEAGELFF
>TRBD1|TRBJ1-2|15|.|TRBV7-9
TGTGCCAGCAGCCCCCTAAAGGGGGCATTCTATGGCTACACCTTC
CASSPLKGAFYGYTF
>.|TRBJ2-5|15|.|TRBV7-9
TGTGCCAGCAGCAAGACAGGCCTTACGGAGGAGACCCAGTACTTC
CASSKTGLTEETQYF
>.|TRBJ2-7|13|.|TRBV3-1/TRBV3-2
TGTGCCAGCAGCCAAGGATACAACTACGAGCAGTACTTC
CASSQGYNYEQYF
>.|TRBJ1-1|16|.|TRBV4-1
TGCGCCAGCAGCCAAGCCGGGGGACCTCAGAACACTGAAGCTTTCTTT
CASSQAGGPQNTEAFF
>.|TRBJ1-2|13|.|TRBV30
TGTGCCTGGAGTGCGGGGAATAACTATGGCTACACCTTC
CAWSAGNNYGYTF
>TRBD1|TRBJ1-1|17|.|TRBV5-4
TGTGCCAGCAGCGAGGACAGGGGGCCGAGAATTGAGGGTGAAGCTTTCTTT
CASSEDRGPRIEGEAFF
>TRBD1|TRBJ2-1|15|.|TRBV7-2
TGTGCCAGCAGCCTTCGGGACAGGGGGGGCAATGAGCAGTTCTTC
CASSLRDRGGNEQFF
>TRBD2|TRBJ2-7|12|once|TRBV2
TGTGCCAGCGCTGGGGAGGGAGGCGAGCAGTACTTC
CASAGEGGEQYF
>TRBD2|TRBJ2-5|15|.|TRBV28
TGTGCCAGCTCCTCTCCTAGACGGGGGGGTGAGACCCAGTACTTC
CASSSPRRGGETQYF
>.|TRBJ1-3|11|.|TRBV6-5
TGTGCCAGCACCCAGGGAAACACCATATATTTT
CASTQGNTIYF
>TRBD1|TRBJ1-1|14|.|TRBV5-1
TGCGCCAGCAGCTGGGACAGGGGGCAGACTGAAGCTTTCTTT
CASSWDRGQTEAFF
>.|TRBJ1-2|15|.|TRBV7-9
TGTGCCAGCAGCTTAGCGGCGACAGATAACTATGGCTACACCTTC
CASSLAATDNYGYTF